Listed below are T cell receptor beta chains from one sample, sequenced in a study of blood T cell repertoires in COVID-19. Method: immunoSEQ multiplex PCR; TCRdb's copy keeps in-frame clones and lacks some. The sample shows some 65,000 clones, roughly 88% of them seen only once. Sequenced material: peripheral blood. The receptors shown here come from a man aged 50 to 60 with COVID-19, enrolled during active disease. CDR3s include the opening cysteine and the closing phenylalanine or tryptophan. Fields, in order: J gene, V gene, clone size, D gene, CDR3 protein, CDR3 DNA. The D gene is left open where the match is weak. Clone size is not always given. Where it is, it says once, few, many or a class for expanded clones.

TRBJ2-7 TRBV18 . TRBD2 CASSPTSGSDDEQYF TGTGCCAGCTCACCAACTAGCGGGAGTGACGACGAGCAGTACTTC
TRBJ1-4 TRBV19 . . CASSMEGDEKLFF TGTGCCAGTAGTATGGAGGGAGATGAAAAACTGTTTTTT
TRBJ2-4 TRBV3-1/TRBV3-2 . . CASSHLPVERVAKNIQYF TGTGCCAGCAGCCATCTCCCGGTGGAGCGGGTTGCCAAAAACATTCAGTACTTC
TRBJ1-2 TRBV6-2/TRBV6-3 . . CASSYTGGRRSVQANYGYTF TGTGCCAGCAGTTACACCGGGGGGCGAAGATCCGTACAGGCTAACTATGGCTACACCTTC
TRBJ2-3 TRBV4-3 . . CASSQSLLDTQYF TGCGCCAGCAGCCAGTCCCTACTAGATACGCAGTATTTT
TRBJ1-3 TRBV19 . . CASSMRQEAGNTIYF TGTGCCAGTAGTATGAGACAAGAAGCTGGAAACACCATATATTTT
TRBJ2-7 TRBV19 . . CASSIGTGEQYF TGTGCCAGTAGTATAGGGACGGGAGAGCAGTACTTC
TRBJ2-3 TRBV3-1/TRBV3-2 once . CASSHLLGLTSTDTQYF TGTGCCAGCAGCCATCTCCTGGGACTGACTAGCACAGATACGCAGTATTTT
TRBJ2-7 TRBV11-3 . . CASSLRYFRESRYEQYF TGTGCCAGCAGCTTAAGGTACTTCAGGGAATCGAGATACGAGCAGTACTTC
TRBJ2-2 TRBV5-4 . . CASSSPVSGAGTGELFF TGTGCCAGCAGCTCCCCGGTTAGCGGTGCGGGGACCGGGGAGCTGTTTTTT
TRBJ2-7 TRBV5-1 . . CASSSPQGNYEQYF TGCGCCAGCAGCTCACCACAGGGTAACTACGAGCAGTACTTC
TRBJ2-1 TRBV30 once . CAWSVRGNIYNEQFF TGTGCCTGGAGTGTACGCGGGAATATCTACAATGAGCAGTTCTTC
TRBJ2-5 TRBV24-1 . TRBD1 CATSAADRGPPETQYF TGTGCCACCAGTGCCGCGGACAGGGGCCCTCCCGAGACCCAGTACTTC
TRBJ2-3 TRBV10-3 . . CATESGQTDTQYF TGTGCCACCGAGTCCGGACAGACAGATACGCAGTATTTT
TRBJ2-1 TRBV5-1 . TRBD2 CASSVTSGRGAYNEQFF TGCGCCAGCAGCGTTACTAGCGGGAGAGGAGCCTACAATGAGCAGTTCTTC
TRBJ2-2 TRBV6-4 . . CASSDDGTTGELFF TGTGCCAGCAGTGACGATGGGACTACCGGGGAGCTGTTTTTT
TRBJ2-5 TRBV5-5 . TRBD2 CASSLTSGNGVRETQYF TGTGCCAGCAGCTTGACAAGCGGGAACGGTGTCAGAGAGACCCAGTACTTC
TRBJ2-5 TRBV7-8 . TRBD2 CASSLSSGSLGETQYF TGTGCCAGCAGCTTGTCTAGCGGGAGTTTGGGCGAGACCCAGTACTTC
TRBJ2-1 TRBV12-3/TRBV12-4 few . CASSARDNEQFF TGTGCCAGCAGCGCCCGAGACAATGAGCAGTTCTTC
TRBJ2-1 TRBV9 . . CASSPTGTLSYNEQFF TGTGCCAGCAGCCCCACAGGGACCCTTTCCTACAATGAGCAGTTCTTC
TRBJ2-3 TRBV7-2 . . CASSLVGTSTDTQYF TGTGCCAGCAGCTTAGTCGGGACTAGCACAGATACGCAGTATTTT
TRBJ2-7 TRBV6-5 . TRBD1 CASRRDRATYEQYF TGTGCCAGCAGGCGAGACAGGGCCACCTACGAGCAGTACTTC
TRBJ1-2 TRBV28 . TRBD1 CASWGSSPTGRGIDGYTF TGTGCCAGCTGGGGTTCATCCCCAACAGGCAGGGGGATAGATGGCTACACCTTC
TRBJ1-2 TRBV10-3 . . CAISKDSIYGYTF TGTGCCATCAGTAAAGACAGTATCTATGGCTACACCTTC
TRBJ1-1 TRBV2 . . CASSGRQNRNTEAFF TGTGCCAGCAGTGGCCGACAGAATAGGAACACTGAAGCTTTCTTT
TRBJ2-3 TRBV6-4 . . CASSHQGSPTDTQYF TGTGCCAGCAGTCACCAGGGGTCTCCCACAGATACGCAGTATTTT
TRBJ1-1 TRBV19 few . CASSIVANTEAFF TGTGCCAGTAGTATCGTAGCAAACACTGAAGCTTTCTTT
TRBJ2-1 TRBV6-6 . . CASKGQGGYEQFF TGTGCCAGCAAGGGGCAGGGGGGCTATGAGCAGTTCTTC
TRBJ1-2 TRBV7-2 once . CASSFGSKQGSYGYTF TGTGCCAGCAGCTTTGGGTCGAAACAGGGTTCCTATGGCTACACCTTC
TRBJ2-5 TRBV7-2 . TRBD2 CASSLVSGTSVQETQYF TGTGCCAGCAGCTTAGTTTCCGGGACTAGCGTTCAAGAGACCCAGTACTTC
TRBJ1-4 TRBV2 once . CASSEFELGAGNEKLFF TGTGCCAGCAGTGAGTTTGAGTTGGGGGCCGGGAATGAAAAACTGTTTTTT
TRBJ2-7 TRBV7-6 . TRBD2 CASSLGAGRAYEQYF TGTGCCAGCAGCTTAGGGGCCGGGAGGGCATACGAGCAGTACTTC
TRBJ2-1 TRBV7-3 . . CASSPRLSSYNEQFF TGTGCCAGCAGCCCTAGGCTTAGCTCCTACAATGAGCAGTTCTTC
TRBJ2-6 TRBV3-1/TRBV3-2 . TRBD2 CASSQAGTSTSGANVLTF TGTGCCAGCAGCCAAGCCGGGACTAGCACCTCTGGGGCCAACGTCCTGACTTTC
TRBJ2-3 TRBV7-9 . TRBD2 CASSPGLTDTQYF TGTGCCAGCAGCCCGGGACTAACAGATACGCAGTATTTT
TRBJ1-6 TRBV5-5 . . CASSLASHNNSPLHF TGTGCCAGCAGCTTGGCTAGTCACAACAATTCACCCCTCCACTTT
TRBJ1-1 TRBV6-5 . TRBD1 CASSYSTGGITEAFF TGTGCCAGCAGTTACTCGACAGGGGGCATCACTGAAGCTTTCTTT
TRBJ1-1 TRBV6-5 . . CASSYDTSKSAFF TGTGCCAGCAGCTACGACACCTCCAAATCGGCTTTCTTT
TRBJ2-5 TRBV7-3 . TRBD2 CASSFTSGGETQYF TGTGCCAGCAGCTTCACGTCGGGAGGGGAGACCCAGTACTTC
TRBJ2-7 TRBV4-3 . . CASSQSEGYEQYF TGCGCCAGCAGCCAATCAGAGGGCTACGAGCAGTACTTC
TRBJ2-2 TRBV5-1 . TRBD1 CASSIRTGEIRWTGELFF TGCGCCAGCAGCATAAGGACAGGGGAAATTAGATGGACCGGGGAGCTGTTTTTT
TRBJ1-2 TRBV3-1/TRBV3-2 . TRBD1 CASSPWGQGRPPHYGYTF TGTGCCAGCAGCCCATGGGGACAGGGAAGGCCACCTCACTATGGCTACACCTTC
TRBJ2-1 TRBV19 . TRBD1 CASRHRGISYNEQFF TGTGCCAGTAGGCACAGGGGTATCAGCTACAATGAGCAGTTCTTC
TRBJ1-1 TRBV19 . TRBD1 CASSQGQGGTEAFF TGTGCCAGTAGTCAAGGACAGGGGGGCACTGAAGCTTTCTTT
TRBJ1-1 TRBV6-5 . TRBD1 CASSYGQGRTEAFF TGTGCCAGCAGTTATGGACAGGGGAGGACTGAAGCTTTCTTT
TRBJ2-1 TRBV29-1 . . CSVDGSGSSYNEQFF TGCAGCGTTGATGGGTCAGGCAGCTCCTACAATGAGCAGTTCTTC
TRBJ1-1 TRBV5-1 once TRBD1 CASSFEGARDTEAFF TGCGCCAGCAGCTTTGAGGGGGCGCGGGACACTGAAGCTTTCTTT
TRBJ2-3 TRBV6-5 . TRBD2 CASSYGLAGDTQYF TGTGCCAGCAGTTATGGACTAGCGGGAGATACGCAGTATTTT
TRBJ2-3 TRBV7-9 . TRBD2 CASRLATFTDTQYF TGTGCCAGCCGACTAGCGACTTTCACAGATACGCAGTATTTT